The source of this TCR beta chain is a study of T-cell memory formation after mild COVID-19. Study observations and caveats: Contracting CD4+ clones were located mainly in CM and EM, and CD8+ clones in EMRA.

With 6 bases removed from V and 5 bases from J, the gap between germline ends came to 19 bases. CDR3 length: 15 amino acids. Germline values: CDR1 SGHRS, CDR2 YFSETQ. MiXCR, run by TCRdb on the 5' RACE reads, gives a single entry per CDR3 protein. The sample shows 300,000 or so distinct CDR3 sequences, around 15% of them seen only once. This clonotype was seen once. What it binds is not known. The rearrangement links TRBV5-1 to TRBJ2-3; D may be TRBD1 or TRBD2 (6 bases each). Sequencing was done on a sample of PBMCs or a T cell subset sorted from them (not recorded which). The TCR sequence derives from a man aged 18 to 29 who had mild COVID-19 (a few samples of this study predate the infection). Cell type and time point are not known. The CDR3 spells CASNRHWGAGDTQYF. DNA of the CDR3: TGCGCCAGCAACCGACACTGGGGGGCTGGAGATACGCAGTATTTT.